This TCR beta chain appears in the sequencing data of a study of T cell repertoires in cytomegalovirus infection (dated by TCRdb to between 2018 and 2021). Some background on the complete study: Because public TCR beta signatures pointed to carriage of CMV infection together with the matching HLA type, the HLA type of each donor mattered for the analysis. Broad study findings and their caveats: Carriers of CMV infection plus the relevant HLA type were discriminated by the cumulative frequency of public TCR beta family members in the study cohort and in an independent approximately 350-donor cohort. In the ex vivo response, HLA-C-restricted CMV-specific TCR beta clonotypes were dominant, and in two of eight donors the single most frequent clonotype came from this HLA-C-restricted group.

The sequencer listed for this sample is Illumina HiSeq 1500. The raw public reads went through TCRdb reprocessing: fastp at Q25, MiXCR clone calling, in-frame beta chains kept. Rows with one shared CDR3 protein collapse into an entry with the most common genes and DNA. Within this sample are fewer than 350,000 distinct CDR3 sequences, with roughly 16% of them counted one time only. The top ten clones comprise around 12% of the sample. This clonotype was observed a few times. There is no known antigen for this receptor. Base qualities are not at hand, and no much larger clone is one base apart. Trimming takes 8 bases off V and 2 bases off J; junction bases not matched to a gene: 7. The CDR3 has 16 amino acids, counting the end cysteine and phenylalanine. Left in the record is the CDR3 DNA by itself, 48 bases read in frame from the first base. Taken from the germline V gene, the CDR1 and CDR2 loops are SNHLY and FYNNEI.

Sequenced material: PBMCs. This TCR was sampled from a human donor in good health (CMV status not recorded). Some clones in this sample may be carry-over from other donors' samples. Here the chain combines TRBV2 and TRBJ1-5; TRBD1 matches 12 bases in the middle. In nucleotides, the sequence is TGTGCCAGCGTAGGGACAGGGGGCGCCGGCAATCAGCCCCAGCATTTT. Translated, this is CASVGTGGAGNQPQHF.